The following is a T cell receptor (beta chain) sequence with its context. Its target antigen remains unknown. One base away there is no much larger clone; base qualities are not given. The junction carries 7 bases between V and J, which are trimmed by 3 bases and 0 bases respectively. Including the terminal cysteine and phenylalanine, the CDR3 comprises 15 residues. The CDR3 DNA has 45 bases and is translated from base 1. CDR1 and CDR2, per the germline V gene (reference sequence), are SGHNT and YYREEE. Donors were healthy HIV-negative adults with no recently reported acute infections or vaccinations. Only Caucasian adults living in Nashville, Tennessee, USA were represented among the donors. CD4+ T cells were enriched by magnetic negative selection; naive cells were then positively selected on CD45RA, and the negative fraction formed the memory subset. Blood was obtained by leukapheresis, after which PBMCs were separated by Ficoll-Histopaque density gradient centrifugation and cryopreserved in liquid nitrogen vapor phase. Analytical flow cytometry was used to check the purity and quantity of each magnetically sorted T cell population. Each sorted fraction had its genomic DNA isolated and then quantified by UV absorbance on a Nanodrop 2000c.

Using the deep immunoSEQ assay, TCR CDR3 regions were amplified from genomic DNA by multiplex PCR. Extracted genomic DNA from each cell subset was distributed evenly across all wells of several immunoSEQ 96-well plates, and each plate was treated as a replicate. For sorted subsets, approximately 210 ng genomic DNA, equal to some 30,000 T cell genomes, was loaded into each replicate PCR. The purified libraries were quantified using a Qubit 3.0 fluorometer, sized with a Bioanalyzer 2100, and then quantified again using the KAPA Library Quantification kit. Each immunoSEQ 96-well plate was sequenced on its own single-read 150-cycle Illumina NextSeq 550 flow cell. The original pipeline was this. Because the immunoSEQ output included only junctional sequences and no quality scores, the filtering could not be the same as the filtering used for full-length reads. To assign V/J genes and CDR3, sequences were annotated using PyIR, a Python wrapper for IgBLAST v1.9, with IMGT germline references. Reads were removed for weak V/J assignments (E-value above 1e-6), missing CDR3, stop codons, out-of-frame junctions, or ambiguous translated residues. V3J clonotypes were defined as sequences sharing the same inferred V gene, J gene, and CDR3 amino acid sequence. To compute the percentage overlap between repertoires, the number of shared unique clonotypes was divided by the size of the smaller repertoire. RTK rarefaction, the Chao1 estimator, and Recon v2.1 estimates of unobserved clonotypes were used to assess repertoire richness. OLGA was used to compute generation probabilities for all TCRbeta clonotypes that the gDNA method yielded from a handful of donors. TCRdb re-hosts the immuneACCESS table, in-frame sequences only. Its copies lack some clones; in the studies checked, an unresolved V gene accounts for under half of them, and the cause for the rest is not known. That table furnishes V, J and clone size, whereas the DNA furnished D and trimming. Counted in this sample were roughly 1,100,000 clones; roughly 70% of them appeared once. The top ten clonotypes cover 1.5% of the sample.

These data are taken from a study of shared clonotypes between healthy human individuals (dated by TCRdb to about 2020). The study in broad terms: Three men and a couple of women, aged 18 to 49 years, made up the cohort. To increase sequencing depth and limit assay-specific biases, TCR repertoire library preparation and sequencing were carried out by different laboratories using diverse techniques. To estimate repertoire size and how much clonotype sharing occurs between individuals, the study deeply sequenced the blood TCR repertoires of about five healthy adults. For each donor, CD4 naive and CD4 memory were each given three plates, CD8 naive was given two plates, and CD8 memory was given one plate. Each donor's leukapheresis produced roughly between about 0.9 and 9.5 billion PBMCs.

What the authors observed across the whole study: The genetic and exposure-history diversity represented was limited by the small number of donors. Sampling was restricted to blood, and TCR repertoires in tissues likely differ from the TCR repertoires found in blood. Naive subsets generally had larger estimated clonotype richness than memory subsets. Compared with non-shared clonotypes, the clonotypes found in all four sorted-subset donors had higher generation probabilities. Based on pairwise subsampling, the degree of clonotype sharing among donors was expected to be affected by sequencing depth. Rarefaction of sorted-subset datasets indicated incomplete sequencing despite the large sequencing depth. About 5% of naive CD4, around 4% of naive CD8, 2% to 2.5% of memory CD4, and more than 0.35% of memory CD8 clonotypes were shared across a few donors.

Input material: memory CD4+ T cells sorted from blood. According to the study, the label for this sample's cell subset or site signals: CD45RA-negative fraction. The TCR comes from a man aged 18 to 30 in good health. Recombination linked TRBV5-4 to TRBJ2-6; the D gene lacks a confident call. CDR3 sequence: CASSSYSSGANVLTF. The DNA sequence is TGTGCCAGCAGCTCGTATTCCTCTGGGGCCAACGTCCTGACTTTC.